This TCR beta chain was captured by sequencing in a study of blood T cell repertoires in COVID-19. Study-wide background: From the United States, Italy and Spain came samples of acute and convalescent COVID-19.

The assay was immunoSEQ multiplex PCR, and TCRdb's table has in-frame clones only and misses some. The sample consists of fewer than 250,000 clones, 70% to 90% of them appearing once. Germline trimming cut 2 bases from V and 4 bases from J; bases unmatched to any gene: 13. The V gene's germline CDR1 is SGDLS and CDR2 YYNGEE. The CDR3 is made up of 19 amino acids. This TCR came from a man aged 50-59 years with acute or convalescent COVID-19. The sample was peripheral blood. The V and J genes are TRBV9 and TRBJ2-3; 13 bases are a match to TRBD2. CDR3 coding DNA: TGTGCCAGCAGCGTTAGGTCAACGACTAGCGGGGGGAGCGCAGATACGCAGTATTTT. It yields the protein CASSVRSTTSGGSADTQYF.